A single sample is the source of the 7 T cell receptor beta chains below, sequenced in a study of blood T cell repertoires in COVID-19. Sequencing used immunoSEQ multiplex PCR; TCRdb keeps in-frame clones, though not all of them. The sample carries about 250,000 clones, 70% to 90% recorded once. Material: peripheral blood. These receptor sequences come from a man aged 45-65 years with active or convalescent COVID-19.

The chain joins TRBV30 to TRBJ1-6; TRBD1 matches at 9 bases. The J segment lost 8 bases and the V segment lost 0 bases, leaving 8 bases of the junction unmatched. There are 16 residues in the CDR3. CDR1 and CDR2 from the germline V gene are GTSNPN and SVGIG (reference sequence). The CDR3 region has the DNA TGTGCCTGGAGTGTGCTCGGGACAGGGATGGATTCACCCCTCCACTTT. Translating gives CAWSVLGTGMDSPLHF.

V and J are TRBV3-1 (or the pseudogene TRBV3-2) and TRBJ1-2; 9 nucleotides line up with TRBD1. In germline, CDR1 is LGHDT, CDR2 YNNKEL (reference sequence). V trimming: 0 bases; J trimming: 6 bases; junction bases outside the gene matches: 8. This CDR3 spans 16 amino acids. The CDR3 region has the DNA TGTGCCAGCAGCCAAGATCTCTCCGGGACAGGGCATGGCTACACCTTC. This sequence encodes CASSQDLSGTGHGYTF.

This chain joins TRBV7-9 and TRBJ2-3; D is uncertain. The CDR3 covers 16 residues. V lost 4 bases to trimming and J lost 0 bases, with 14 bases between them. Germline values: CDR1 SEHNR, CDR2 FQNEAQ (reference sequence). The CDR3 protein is CASSSLGFTSTDTQYF. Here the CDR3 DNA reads TGTGCCAGCAGCTCCCTCGGGTTTACTAGCACAGATACGCAGTATTTT.

The CDR3 is CASSQAPNTGELFF. The CDR3 DNA reads TGTGCCAGTAGTCAAGCTCCGAACACCGGGGAGCTGTTTTTT. V usage is TRBV19 and J usage is TRBJ2-2, with D unclear. Deletions cut 5 bases from V and 0 bases from J, with 7 bases between. CDR3 length: 14 amino acids. Looked up from germline, CDR1 is LNHDA and CDR2 is SQIVND (reference sequence).

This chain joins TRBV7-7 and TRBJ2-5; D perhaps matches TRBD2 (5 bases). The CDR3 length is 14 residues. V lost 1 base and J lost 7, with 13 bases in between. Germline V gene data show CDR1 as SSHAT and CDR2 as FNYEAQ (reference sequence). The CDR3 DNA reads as TGTGCCAGCAGCTTAGTCTCCGGGGAAGGGACCCAGTACTTC. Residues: CASSLVSGEGTQYF.

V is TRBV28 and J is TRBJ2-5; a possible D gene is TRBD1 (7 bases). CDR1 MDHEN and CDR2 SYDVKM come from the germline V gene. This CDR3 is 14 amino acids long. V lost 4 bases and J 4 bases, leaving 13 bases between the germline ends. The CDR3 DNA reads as TGTGCCAGCAGTTCCACCAGGGGGGCAGAGACCCAGTACTTC. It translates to CASSSTRGAETQYF.

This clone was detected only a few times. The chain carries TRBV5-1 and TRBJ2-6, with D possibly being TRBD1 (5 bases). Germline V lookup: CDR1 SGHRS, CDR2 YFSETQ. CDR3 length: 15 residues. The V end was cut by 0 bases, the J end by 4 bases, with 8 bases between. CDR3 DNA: TGCGCCAGCAGCTTGGAGGGGCCCGGGGCCAACGTCCTGACTTTC. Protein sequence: CASSLEGPGANVLTF.